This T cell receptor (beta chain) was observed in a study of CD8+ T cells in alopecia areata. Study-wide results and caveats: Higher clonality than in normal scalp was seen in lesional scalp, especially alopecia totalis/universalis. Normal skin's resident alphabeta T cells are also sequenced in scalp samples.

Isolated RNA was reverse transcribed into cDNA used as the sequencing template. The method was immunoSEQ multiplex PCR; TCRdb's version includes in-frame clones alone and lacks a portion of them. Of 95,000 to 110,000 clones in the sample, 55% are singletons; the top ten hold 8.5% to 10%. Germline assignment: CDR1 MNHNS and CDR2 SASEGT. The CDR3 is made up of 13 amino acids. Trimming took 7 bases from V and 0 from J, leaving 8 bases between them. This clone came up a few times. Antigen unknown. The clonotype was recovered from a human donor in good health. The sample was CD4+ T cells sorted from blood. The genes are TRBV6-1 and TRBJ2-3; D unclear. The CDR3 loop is CASNRASTDTQYF. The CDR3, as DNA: TGTGCCAGCAACCGAGCGAGCACAGATACGCAGTATTTT.